This T cell receptor (beta chain) stems from a study of early T cells in non-severe SARS-CoV-2 infection. On the study more broadly: Unsorted whole-blood RNA was sequenced in bulk, leaving chains unpaired.

Points on this clonotype: The antigen is unknown.

Study-wide points: Reliance on VDJdb matching favored anti-spike CD8 responses; private and CD4 specificities were missed.

The germline CDR1 and CDR2 sequences are SGDLS and YYNGEE. Trimming took 0 bases from V and 5 from J, leaving 8 bases between them. The CDR3 is 13 residues long. Each cDNA molecule carried a unique molecular identifier. TCRdb processed the 5' RACE reads anew with MiXCR; each CDR3 protein has one entry. The table has 55,000 to 70,000 distinct CDR3 sequences, roughly a tenth seen once. This sequence was found in an adult who was a healthcare worker with PCR-confirmed SARS-CoV-2 infection or an uninfected control (not recorded which). The rearrangement uses TRBV9 and TRBJ2-5; D remains unclear. Input material: whole blood. The CDR3 spells CASSVAPTETQYF. CDR3 nucleotides: TGTGCCAGCAGCGTAGCCCCGACGGAGACCCAGTACTTC.